This note documents a single TCR beta chain sequence. No antigen is known for it. Antigen-specific CD4+ T cells were expanded with viral peptide pools in the ViraFEST assay before sequencing. After less than 11 days in culture, the CD4+ T cells were isolated. The culture medium for roughly 1.9 million PBMC per well included approximately 10 IU/ml IL-2 and 8.5 to 10 ug/ml peptides. TCRdb's table, derived via immunoSEQ multiplex PCR, lists solely in-frame clones and lacks some. The table records about 79,000 clones, roughly four fifths of them present only once. The entry originates in a study of vaccination effects on CD4 cells after COVID-19. General study results and limits: Limitations: small convalescent group and missing early post-infection timepoints. In healthy vaccinees, only 1 of 255 vaccine-induced clones cross-reacted with common cold coronaviruses.

CDR1 is LGHNT, CDR2 FRNRAP, per germline. The V gene lost 0 bases and the J gene lost 2 bases, with 6 bases spanning the gap. The CDR3 is 14 amino acids. The V call is TRBV12-5, the J call TRBJ2-3; D ambiguous. This receptor was identified in a human donor who received a COVID-19 vaccine. This specimen was CD4+ T cells from PBMCs cultured with HCoV-229E spike peptides, taken before COVID-19 vaccination. CDR3 sequence (DNA): TGTGCTAGTGGTTTGGTAGGGTTCACAGATACGCAGTATTTT. This gives the protein CASGLVGFTDTQYF. Complete variable domain (other parts from reference TRBV12-5 and TRBJ2-3): DARVTQTPRHKVTEMGQEVTMRCQPILGHNTVFWYRQTMMQGLELLAYFRNRAPLDDSGMPKDRFSAEMPDATLATLKIQPSEPRDSAVYFCASGLVGFTDTQYFGPGTRLTVL.